This entry lists 6 T cell receptor beta chains sequenced from one sample in a study of T cell repertoires in cytomegalovirus infection. TCRdb processed the reads anew with MiXCR; each CDR3 protein has one entry. Counted here are some 350,000 distinct CDR3 sequences, nearly 35% occurring once; the ten biggest clones make up about 13%. No cognate antigen is known for these TCRs. The material was cultured PBMCs, obtained from culture after CMV antigen stimulation. The receptor set was obtained from a human donor in good health (CMV status not recorded). Some clones in this sample may be carry-over from other donors' samples.

This clonotype was seen a handful of times. This chain joins TRBV6-1 and TRBJ2-7; TRBD1 is a possible D gene (5 bases). The CDR3 extends over 13 amino acids. Germline V lookup: CDR1 MNHNS, CDR2 SASEGT. V was cut by 8 bases and J by 6 bases, with 17 bases left in between. The chain's CDR3 is CASAWGSLGEQYF. In DNA form, the CDR3 reads TGTGCCAGCGCTTGGGGCTCCTTGGGCGAGCAGTACTTC.

The chain is built from TRBV12-3 or TRBV12-4 and TRBJ2-1; D unresolved. The CDR3 has 14 residues. The V end was cut by 5 bases, the J end by 7 bases, with 15 bases between. The CDR3 is CASSPSGQPNEQFF. In nucleotides, the CDR3 is TGTGCCAGCAGTCCCTCGGGCCAGCCGAATGAGCAGTTCTTC.

The genes are TRBV20-1 and TRBJ2-1, with 9 bases identical to TRBD2. Germline V gene sequence: CDR1 DFQATT, CDR2 SNEGSKA (reference sequence). Germline trimming cut 6 bases from V and 7 bases from J; bases unmatched to any gene: 10. The length of the CDR3 is 14 residues. CDR3 region: CSAPSSGRRNEQFF. The CDR3 bases are TGCAGTGCCCCCTCCAGCGGGAGGAGAAATGAGCAGTTCTTC.

This clonotype was seen more than once but under ten times. The chain combines TRBV7-2 with TRBJ2-2; D possibly corresponds to TRBD2 (8 bases). Trimming left V 5 bases short and J 2 bases short, with 15 bases between. CDR1 SGHTA and CDR2 FQGNSA come from the germline V gene. The CDR3 length is 16 residues. CDR3 DNA: TGTGCCAGCAGCCGGGGGGGGACAGTTAACACCGGGGAGCTGTTTTTT. Residues: CASSRGGTVNTGELFF.

This clonotype turned up a few times. The rearrangement links TRBV12-3 or TRBV12-4 to TRBJ2-3; D not certain. The CDR3 is made up of 15 amino acids. V lost 3 bases to trimming and J lost 1 base, with 11 bases between them. CDR3 DNA sequence: TGTGCCAGCAGTTTGGCTAGGTCCGGCACAGATACGCAGTATTTT. This codes for CASSLARSGTDTQYF.

This clonotype has a handful of counts. CDR3 residues: CASSEPGQQTYGYTF. The CDR3 nucleotides read TGTGCCAGCAGTGAGCCGGGACAGCAGACCTATGGCTACACCTTC. The chain recombines TRBV2 with TRBJ1-2, with 7 bases fitting TRBD1. Germline CDR1 SNHLY, CDR2 FYNNEI. The trim removed 3 bases at V and 4 bases at J, leaving 8 bases unmatched. This CDR3 has 15 amino acids. The full variable domain, completed using reference TRBV2 and TRBJ1-2, is EPEVTQTPSHQVTQMGQEVILRCVPISNHLYFYWYRQILGQKVEFLVSFYNNEISEKSEIFDDQFSVERPDGSNFTLKIRSTKLEDSAMYFCASSEPGQQTYGYTFGSGTRLTVV.